The source of this T cell receptor (beta chain) is a study of Ad26.COV2.S vaccination and SARS-CoV-2 variants. The method was immunoSEQ multiplex PCR; TCRdb's version includes in-frame clones alone and lacks a portion of them. Altogether some 320,000 clones are present, about 86% being singletons, with the ten largest covering approximately 2%. Treatment in this sample: about 20 received Ad26.COV2.S at low or high dose, single or two shots; 5 received placebo; per-sample allocation not given. Sampling happened 63 days after the first vaccine or placebo injection. The germline V gene encodes CDR1 LNHDA and CDR2 SQIVND (reference sequence). V lost 5 bases and J lost 7; bases outside the gene matches: 6. There are 14 residues in the CDR3. The study, taken as a whole, reports: Reportedly, after vaccination the spike-specific CD8+ and CD4+ T cell responses displayed substantial breadth.

In its sample, this clone was seen a few times. Its specificity is not known. The sample here was peripheral blood, taken in a trial of Ad26.COV2.S vaccine versus placebo. This rearrangement joins TRBV19 to TRBJ1-4; 8 nucleotides align to TRBD1. The receptor was derived from a person aged 18 to 59 who received the Ad26.COV2.S COVID-19 vaccine or a placebo. The DNA for the CDR3 is TGTGCCAGTAGTCAGGGGGCGCGGAGTGAAAAACTGTTTTTT. Translating it yields CASSQGARSEKLFF.